The 30 T cell receptor beta chains below all came from one sample that was sequenced in a study of T-cell reconstitution after alpha-beta-depleted transplantation in children. As it was prepared, the TCRbeta library received unique molecular identifiers. TCRdb reprocessed the PCR reads via MiXCR and lists one record per CDR3 protein. The repertoire has 190,000 or so distinct CDR3 sequences, about 14% of them found once; the top ten carry under 15%. Sample: PBMCs from the stem cell graft donor, taken from the stem cell graft. All receptors derive from a human donor who donated a stem cell graft to a child with acute lymphoblastic leukemia.

As for this clonotype: Being one base from a much bigger clone, this may be a read error. The chain employs TRBV6-5 and TRBJ2-7; D uncertain. The CDR3 covers 14 residues. Germline V gene lookup returns CDR1 MNHEY and CDR2 SVGAGI. Here the CDR3 DNA reads TGTGCCAGCAGTTACCTCCTTGGCTCCTACGAGGAGTACTTC. Translating gives CASSYLLGSYEEYF.

This clonotype has at least ten counts. The genes are TRBV10-3 and TRBJ2-5, with D perhaps being TRBD1 or TRBD2 (5 bases each). There are 13 residues in the CDR3. Germline V gives CDR1 ENHRY, CDR2 SYGVKD. Deletions cut 8 bases from V and 5 bases from J, with 15 bases between. CDR3 protein: CAIRRGGGETQYF. The CDR3 bases are TGTGCCATCCGACGGGGCGGTGGGGAGACCCAGTACTTC.

In its sample, this clonotype was seen a few times. This chain uses TRBV5-5 with TRBJ1-1, with D maybe TRBD1 (6 bases). Germline V lookup: CDR1 SGHKS, CDR2 YYEKEE (reference sequence). The CDR3 sequence is 12 residues long. Trimming took 2 bases from V and 11 from J, leaving 13 bases between them. The CDR3 nucleotides read TGTGCCAGCAGCTTACCTCAGGGGAGCGCTTTCTTT. Its translation: CASSLPQGSAFF.

This clonotype occurred many times. The chain has TRBV7-2 and TRBJ1-4, with unresolved D. The CDR3 consists of 14 residues. V lost 3 bases to trimming and J lost 3 bases, with 8 bases between them. Germline values: CDR1 SGHTA, CDR2 FQGNSA. The CDR3 loop reads CASSLTMANEKLFF. CDR3 in DNA: TGTGCCAGCAGCTTGACTATGGCTAATGAAAAACTGTTTTTT. The complete variable domain, with remaining parts taken from reference TRBV7-2 and TRBJ1-4, reads GAGVSQSPSNKVTEKGKDVELRCDPISGHTALYWYRQSLGQGLEFLIYFQGNSAPDKSGLPSDRFSAERTGGSVSTLTIQRTQQEDSAVYLCASSLTMANEKLFFGSGTQLSVL.

This clonotype was seen many times. The chain is built from TRBV5-8 and TRBJ2-3; possible D gene TRBD2, 6 bases. V was pared by 6 bases and J by 1 base, with 12 bases between. This CDR3 comprises 14 residues. Germline V gives CDR1 SGHTS, CDR2 YDEGEE. This chain's CDR3 is CASTYPSGTDTQYF. The CDR3 DNA follows: TGTGCCAGCACATACCCTAGCGGCACAGATACGCAGTATTTT. Complete variable domain (other parts from reference TRBV5-8 and TRBJ2-3): EAGVTQSPTHLIKTRGQQATLRCSPISGHTSVYWYQQALGLGLQFLLWYDEGEERNRGNFPPRFSGRQFPNYSSELNVNALELEDSALYLCASTYPSGTDTQYFGPGTRLTVL.

This chain joins TRBV5-6 and TRBJ2-2; 7 bases line up with TRBD2. V gave up 1 base and J gave up 5 bases; unmatched junction bases: 8. CDR3 length: 16 amino acids. Germline V lookup: CDR1 SGHDT, CDR2 YYEEEE. CDR3 bases: TGTGCCAGCAGCTTGTGGGGAGGGCCGGGTACCGGGGAGCTGTTTTTT. Translation: CASSLWGGPGTGELFF. Complete variable domain (other parts from reference TRBV5-6 and TRBJ2-2): DAGVTQSPTHLIKTRGQQVTLRCSPKSGHDTVSWYQQALGQGPQFIFQYYEEEERQRGNFPDRFSGHQFPNYSSELNVNALLLGDSALYLCASSLWGGPGTGELFFGEGSRLTVL.

V usage is TRBV5-1 and J usage is TRBJ1-1, with unresolved D. The CDR3 length is 14 residues. V was cut by 1 base and J by 1 base, with 8 bases left in between. Looked up from germline, CDR1 is SGHRS and CDR2 is YFSETQ. The CDR3 protein is CASSLTSENTEAFF. The CDR3 region has the DNA TGCGCCAGCAGCTTGACATCGGAGAACACTGAAGCTTTCTTT. Looking up the rest from reference TRBV5-1 and TRBJ1-1 gives the full variable domain: KAGVTQTPRYLIKTRGQQVTLSCSPISGHRSVSWYQQTPGQGLQFLFEYFSETQRNKGNFPGRFSGRQFSNSRSEMNVSTLELGDSALYLCASSLTSENTEAFFGQGTRLTVV.

This clonotype was observed at least ten times. This rearrangement joins TRBV20-1 to TRBJ2-7, with a weak D call TRBD1 (6 bases). This CDR3 spans 12 amino acids. Germline V gene lookup returns CDR1 DFQATT and CDR2 SNEGSKA (reference sequence). Trimming removed 4 bases from V and 3 bases from J, with 10 bases in between. The CDR3 nucleotides are TGCAGTGCTATCGGACAGTTCTACGAGCAGTACTTC. Protein sequence: CSAIGQFYEQYF.

A few counts support this clonotype. The rearrangement uses TRBV6-5 and TRBJ2-1; D is undetermined. Germline V gene sequence: CDR1 MNHEY, CDR2 SVGAGI. Trimming pared 7 bases from V and 0 bases from J, leaving 13 bases between. The length of the CDR3 is 15 residues. CDR3 sequence: CASILQDSSYNEQFF. For the CDR3, the DNA is TGTGCCAGCATTCTACAAGATAGCTCCTACAATGAGCAGTTCTTC.

There are many counts of this clonotype. The V call is TRBV12-3 or TRBV12-4, the J call TRBJ2-7; the D is unclear. The CDR3 is 14 amino acids. V lost 4 bases, J lost 3 bases, and 13 bases lay in between. The CDR3 sequence is CASSSLGLGYEQYF. In DNA, the CDR3 is TGTGCCAGCAGTTCTCTAGGCTTGGGCTACGAGCAGTACTTC.

This clonotype has a count of ten or more. The V gene is TRBV5-1, the J gene TRBJ1-2, with a possible D match to TRBD1 (6 bases). V lost 8 bases to trimming and J lost 6 bases, with 20 bases between them. Looked up from germline, CDR1 is SGHRS and CDR2 is YFSETQ. The length of the CDR3 is 14 residues. The CDR3 protein is CASGGGQGRNGYTF. As DNA, the CDR3 is TGCGCCAGTGGGGGGGGCCAGGGAAGGAATGGCTACACCTTC.

This clonotype appeared a few times. The chain couples TRBV5-5 to TRBJ2-1; 7 bases are a match to TRBD1. This CDR3 contains 14 residues. V shed 4 bases and J 8 bases; nucleotides not matched to a gene: 9. CDR1 and CDR2 (germline): SGHKS, YYEKEE (reference sequence). The DNA of the CDR3 is TGTGCCAGCAGCGTGACAGGGCCCCCTCATGAGCAGTTCTTC. Its protein is CASSVTGPPHEQFF.

This chain uses TRBV30 with TRBJ2-5; 7 nucleotides agree with TRBD2. Trimming at V came to 0 bases and at J to 5 bases, leaving 6 bases not matched to a gene. The CDR3 totals 14 residues. Germline CDR1 is GTSNPN and CDR2 is SVGIG (reference sequence). The CDR3 reads CAWSVIGRLETQYF. The CDR3, as DNA: TGTGCCTGGAGTGTCATCGGGAGGTTGGAGACCCAGTACTTC.

This clonotype was recorded many times. The chain is built from TRBV7-2 and TRBJ2-3, with 7 bases lining up with TRBD1. Germline V gene data show CDR1 as SGHTA and CDR2 as FQGNSA. The junction had 5 bases not matched to a gene; V was cut back by 1 base and J by 1 base. The CDR3 is made up of 16 amino acids. The CDR3 reads CASSLDPTGGTDTQYF. For the CDR3, the DNA is TGTGCCAGCAGCTTAGATCCCACAGGGGGCACAGATACGCAGTATTTT.

The chain carries TRBV28 and TRBJ2-7, with 7 bases fitting TRBD2. This CDR3 spans 17 amino acids. The V and J ends lost 1 base and 0 bases, in that order; junction bases with no gene match: 9. Germline CDR1 and CDR2: MDHEN and SYDVKM. For the CDR3, the DNA is TGTGCCAGCAGTTTATCGGCTTTTACGGGGGGCTCCTACGAGCAGTACTTC. Encoded protein: CASSLSAFTGGSYEQYF.

This clonotype has at least ten counts. The rearrangement links TRBV20-1 to TRBJ1-2, with D maybe TRBD1 (5 bases). The CDR3 spans 15 residues. Germline loops: CDR1 DFQATT, CDR2 SNEGSKA (reference sequence). V was trimmed by 1 base and J by 7 bases, leaving 19 bases between them. This chain's CDR3 is CSARAPGRDWSGYTF. The CDR3 nucleotides are TGCAGTGCTAGAGCACCGGGCAGGGACTGGAGTGGCTACACCTTC.

This rearrangement joins TRBV3-1 to TRBJ2-7; 10 bases fit TRBD2. J lost 4 bases, V lost 10 bases, and 19 bases had no gene match. CDR3 length equals 17 residues. Germline V lookup: CDR1 LGHDT, CDR2 YNNKEL (reference sequence). The CDR3 region is CATSKDGPGTSEYEQYF. As DNA, the CDR3 is TGTGCCACCTCCAAAGATGGCCCTGGGACTAGCGAGTACGAGCAGTACTTC.

This clonotype was seen ten or more times. CDR3 residues: CASSLYTGGGVNEQFF. The CDR3 DNA sequence: TGTGCCAGCAGTTTATATACGGGCGGAGGAGTTAATGAGCAGTTCTTC. The chain is built from TRBV28 and TRBJ2-1; maybe TRBD2 (5 bases). Trimming left V 1 base short and J 7 bases short, with 17 bases between. Germline V CDR1 and CDR2: MDHEN, SYDVKM. The CDR3 runs 16 residues.

With respect to this clonotype: A much bigger clone sits one base away, suggesting this may be a read error. This chain connects TRBV6-5 to TRBJ2-1; TRBD1 matches 7 bases. Germline CDR1 is MNHEY and CDR2 is SVGAGI. V lost 4 bases to trimming and J lost 0 bases; unmatched junction nucleotides: 9. The length of the CDR3 is 17 residues. The CDR3 sequence is CASSSQGGRSSYNEQFF. The DNA of the CDR3 is TGTGCCAGCAGTTCCCAAGGGGGCAGGAGCTCCTACAATGAGCAGTTCTTC.

V usage is TRBV5-1 and J usage is TRBJ2-7; D possibly uses TRBD1 or TRBD2 (5 bases each). The V end lost 4 bases, the J end lost 9 bases, and 14 bases lay between the germline ends. Germline values: CDR1 SGHRS, CDR2 YFSETQ. The CDR3 has 12 amino acids. The CDR3 DNA follows: TGCGCCAGCAGCCCGAGGGACGCCGTGCAGTACTTC. Translated, it gives CASSPRDAVQYF.

This clonotype occurred many times. V is TRBV28 and J is TRBJ1-4; D gene uncertain. The V end was cut by 6 bases, the J end by 8 bases, with 16 bases between. This CDR3 has 14 amino acids. CDR1 and CDR2 (germline): MDHEN, SYDVKM. The CDR3 DNA follows: TGTGCCAGCAGCCAAGGGTACAACGTGGAAAAACTGTTTTTT. Its translation is CASSQGYNVEKLFF.

This clonotype was counted many times. The rearrangement uses TRBV5-1 and TRBJ2-1, with TRBD2 matching over 7 bases. Looked up from germline, CDR1 is SGHRS and CDR2 is YFSETQ. The CDR3 consists of 16 residues. Germline trimming cut 1 base from V and 0 bases from J; bases unmatched to any gene: 4. The CDR3 sequence: CASSLLSGASYNEQFF. CDR3 sequence (DNA): TGCGCCAGCAGCTTGTTAAGCGGGGCCTCCTACAATGAGCAGTTCTTC. Looking up the rest from reference TRBV5-1 and TRBJ2-1 gives the full variable domain: KAGVTQTPRYLIKTRGQQVTLSCSPISGHRSVSWYQQTPGQGLQFLFEYFSETQRNKGNFPGRFSGRQFSNSRSEMNVSTLELGDSALYLCASSLLSGASYNEQFFGPGTRLTVL.

This clonotype occurred many times. The chain links TRBV6-5 to TRBJ2-7, with 10 nucleotides matching TRBD2. V gave up 4 bases and J gave up 4 bases; unmatched junction bases: 4. In germline, CDR1 is MNHEY, CDR2 SVGAGI. The CDR3 totals 14 residues. CDR3 DNA sequence: TGTGCCAGCAGTTCAACTAGCGGGACTTACGAGCAGTACTTC. It translates to CASSSTSGTYEQYF.

This clonotype was found many times. The CDR3 region has the DNA TGTGCCAGCAGTCCCGCGGGACAGTCTATGGGCTACACCTTC. Its translation: CASSPAGQSMGYTF. The chain links TRBV28 to TRBJ1-2; the match to TRBD1 covers 7 bases. The germline V gene encodes CDR1 MDHEN and CDR2 SYDVKM. CDR3 length equals 14 residues. With V trimmed by 5 bases and J by 8 bases, 11 bases remained unmatched.

The CDR3 DNA sequence: TGCGCCAGCAGCTTATCTAGCCCCGGGACTAGAGACCCGGGACACAATGAGCAGTTCTTC. Translated: CASSLSSPGTRDPGHNEQFF. The gene calls are TRBV5-1 and TRBJ2-1; 8 bases align to TRBD2. V lost 2 bases to trimming and J lost 5 bases; unmatched junction nucleotides: 21. The CDR3 is 20 amino acids. Germline CDR1 and CDR2: SGHRS and YFSETQ.

This clonotype was seen at least ten times. The chain has TRBV12-3 or TRBV12-4 and TRBJ2-1; 9 bases map to TRBD2. V trimming: 6 bases; J trimming: 2 bases; junction bases outside the gene matches: 5. This CDR3 region has 15 residues. The CDR3 nucleotides read TGTGCCAGCAGCCCGACTAGCGGCGCCTACAATGAGCAGTTCTTC. Translated, it gives CASSPTSGAYNEQFF.

Comment on this clonotype: A much larger clone lies a single base off, so this may be a read error. The gene calls are TRBV7-9 and TRBJ2-7, with TRBD1 as a possible D gene (5 bases). CDR1 is SEHNR and CDR2 is FQNEAQ in the germline V gene (reference sequence). Trimming stripped 7 bases from V and 2 bases from J, with 9 bases between. This CDR3 has 12 amino acids. CDR3 amino acids: CASIPDTYEQYF. The CDR3 nucleotides are TGTGCCAGCATCCCGGACACCTACGAGCAGTACTTC. The full variable domain, in which reference TRBV7-9 and TRBJ2-7 provide the parts outside the CDR3, is DTGVSQNPRHKITKRGQNVTFRCDPISEHNRLYWYRQTLGQGPEFLTYFQNEAQLEKSRLLSDRFSAERPKGSFSTLEIQRTEQGDSAMYLCASIPDTYEQYFGPGTRLTVT.

The chain links TRBV5-1 to TRBJ2-1, with a weak D call TRBD1 (5 bases). Germline V CDR1 and CDR2: SGHRS, YFSETQ. V shed 0 bases and J shed 3 bases, with 13 bases lying between them. The CDR3 is 16 amino acids. Here the CDR3 DNA reads TGCGCCAGCAGCTTGGGGGGAAACCAGGGCTACAATGAGCAGTTCTTC. Encoded protein: CASSLGGNQGYNEQFF.

This clonotype has a handful of counts. The gene calls are TRBV20-1 and TRBJ1-1; 12 nucleotides line up with TRBD1. The CDR3 is 14 residues long. With 3 bases clipped from V and 8 bases from J, the junction kept 7 bases outside the gene matches. Germline CDR1 and CDR2: DFQATT and SNEGSKA (reference sequence). CDR3 residues: CSARIPGQGAEAFF. The CDR3, as DNA: TGCAGTGCTAGGATCCCGGGACAGGGGGCAGAAGCTTTCTTT.

Many counts were recorded for this clonotype. The V gene is TRBV27, the J gene TRBJ1-2; D perhaps matches TRBD1 (5 bases). CDR1 is MNHEY and CDR2 is SMNVEV in the germline V gene (reference sequence). This CDR3 spans 14 amino acids. V lost 5 bases and J 8 bases, leaving 18 bases between the germline ends. DNA of the CDR3: TGTGCCAGCAGTCCCCAAGCCGGGACTTTGGGCTACACCTTC. It yields the protein CASSPQAGTLGYTF.